The next 29 T cell receptor beta chains were all read from a single sample in a study of T cell responses to AZD1222 COVID-19 vaccine. Sequenced by immunoSEQ multiplex PCR; TCRdb stores in-frame clones only, minus some. The data contain approximately 80,000 clones, 75% to 90% of them seen just once; the ten biggest clones take up approximately 31%. The sample here was peripheral blood, taken on day 0 of AZD1222 vaccination. Source of these receptors: an adult in good health.

In DNA form, the CDR3 reads TGTGCCAGCAGTCCCTATGGGTCCCAACCCACCGGGGAGCTGTTTTTT. It translates to CASSPYGSQPTGELFF. The genes are TRBV6-4 and TRBJ2-2; unclear D gene. Looked up from germline, CDR1 is MRHNA and CDR2 is SNTAGT. Trimming took off 5 bases at V and 4 bases at J, with 17 bases between the two ends. The CDR3 length is 16 residues.

The chain combines TRBV5-8 with TRBJ1-6; the match to TRBD1 covers 8 bases. The J segment lost 1 base and the V segment lost 4 bases, leaving 7 bases of the junction unmatched. Per germline, CDR1 SGHTS and CDR2 YDEGEE. The CDR3 contains 17 residues. CDR3 in amino acids: CASSPDREWSYNSPLHF. CDR3 nucleotide sequence: TGTGCCAGCAGCCCGGACAGGGAATGGTCCTATAATTCACCCCTCCACTTT.

The chain couples TRBV19 to TRBJ2-7; D is perhaps TRBD2 (7 bases). Germline CDR1 is LNHDA and CDR2 is SQIVND (reference sequence). This CDR3 has 14 amino acids. V dropped 4 bases and J dropped 0 bases, with 10 bases sitting between them. This CDR3 is CASSKRDNSYEQYF. Written as DNA, the CDR3 is TGTGCCAGTAGTAAGCGGGACAACTCCTACGAGCAGTACTTC.

The J gene is TRBJ1-2, the V gene TRBV7-9; no definite D call. Deletions cut 3 bases from V and 6 bases from J, with 8 bases between. Germline values: CDR1 SEHNR, CDR2 FQNEAQ (reference sequence). The CDR3 has 12 amino acids. CDR3 nucleotides: TGTGCCAGCAGCTTGGTAACAGATGGCTACACCTTC. This translates into CASSLVTDGYTF.

This sequence joins TRBV20-1 and TRBJ2-5, with TRBD2 matching over 7 bases. J gave up 5 bases and V 3 bases, and 15 bases lay outside the gene matches. The V gene's germline CDR1 is DFQATT and CDR2 SNEGSKA (reference sequence). This CDR3 contains 16 residues. DNA for the CDR3: TGCAGTGCTAGTCCCGGAGCGGGACTGGAGAGGGAGACCCAGTACTTC. This sequence encodes CSASPGAGLERETQYF.

The gene calls are TRBV29-1 and TRBJ2-1; no clear D. With 3 bases removed from V and 4 bases from J, the gap between germline ends came to 10 bases. In germline, CDR1 is SQVTM, CDR2 ANQGSEA. The CDR3 consists of 13 residues. CDR3 sequence reads: CSVDSLLYNEQFF. The CDR3 region has the DNA TGCAGCGTTGACTCCCTGTTATACAATGAGCAGTTCTTC.

J is TRBJ2-7 and V is TRBV7-7; D might be TRBD1 (5 bases). The CDR3 loop spans 13 amino acids. V was pared by 5 bases and J by 6 bases, with 14 bases between. Germline CDR1 is SSHAT and CDR2 is FNYEAQ (reference sequence). CDR3 DNA sequence: TGTGCCAGCAGCCATAACCAGGGCGGCGAGCAGTACTTC. Translated, it gives CASSHNQGGEQYF.

The J gene is TRBJ1-5, the V gene TRBV7-2, with D hard to call. The germline V and J ends were trimmed by 1 base and 7 bases, with 8 bases remaining between them. Per germline, CDR1 SGHTA and CDR2 FQGNSA. The CDR3 consists of 13 residues. The CDR3 loop is CASSLEGGQPQHF. As DNA, the CDR3 is TGTGCCAGCAGCTTAGAGGGAGGGCAGCCCCAGCATTTT.

The chain employs TRBV7-9 and TRBJ2-3; no clear D gene. Germline-derived CDR1 and CDR2 are SEHNR and FQNEAQ (reference sequence). V lost 1 base to trimming and J lost 0 bases, with 5 bases between them. The CDR3 totals 14 residues. Here the CDR3 DNA reads TGTGCCAGCAGCTTAGAACCCAGCACAGATACGCAGTATTTT. As protein: CASSLEPSTDTQYF.

The chain has TRBV5-1 and TRBJ2-3; 10 nucleotides line up with TRBD2. After removal of 1 base from V and 7 bases from J, the junction contained 9 bases not matched to a gene. The germline gives CDR1 SGHRS, CDR2 YFSETQ. The CDR3 has 16 residues. The CDR3 loop is CASSLLASGSRNTQYF. Here the CDR3 DNA reads TGCGCCAGCAGCTTGCTGGCTAGCGGGAGTCGTAATACGCAGTATTTT.

The chain combines TRBV20-1 with TRBJ2-7; a possible D gene is TRBD1 (6 bases). Looked up from germline, CDR1 is DFQATT and CDR2 is SNEGSKA (reference sequence). CDR3 length equals 11 residues. Trimming took off 5 bases at V and 3 bases at J, with 8 bases between the two ends. The DNA of the CDR3 is TGCAGTGCTGGACAGATCTACGAGCAGTACTTC. It codes for CSAGQIYEQYF.

A single count supports this clone. The rearrangement uses TRBV9 and TRBJ1-1; 7 bases match TRBD1. The germline V gene has CDR1 SGDLS and CDR2 YYNGEE. The CDR3 is made up of 13 amino acids. The V gene end was trimmed by 2 bases and the J gene end by 8 bases; junction bases not matched to a gene: 6. CDR3 in DNA: TGTGCCAGCAGCGTTCGGACAGGCAACGAAGCTTTCTTT. Residues: CASSVRTGNEAFF.

J is TRBJ1-2 and V is TRBV7-2; possibly TRBD1 for D (5 bases). The V gene's germline CDR1 is SGHTA and CDR2 FQGNSA. The CDR3 totals 15 residues. The V end was cut by 2 bases, the J end by 6 bases, with 16 bases between. DNA of the CDR3: TGTGCCAGCAGCTTAACCAACACGGGACCTAATGGCTACACCTTC. Translating gives CASSLTNTGPNGYTF.

V usage is TRBV28 and J usage is TRBJ1-1; maybe TRBD1 (6 bases). The CDR3 runs to 13 residues. Germline values: CDR1 MDHEN, CDR2 SYDVKM. Trimming removed 3 bases from V and 6 bases from J, with 11 bases in between. The CDR3 region has the DNA TGTGCCAGCAGTTTTATAGGGGGGGCTGAAGCTTTCTTT. It yields the protein CASSFIGGAEAFF.

The CDR3 is CASSSYSTGDYGYTF. CDR3 in DNA: TGCGCCAGCAGCTCCTATTCGACAGGGGACTATGGCTACACCTTC. V usage is TRBV5-1 and J usage is TRBJ1-2; 8 bases are a match to TRBD1. The CDR3 is 15 residues long. V shed 3 bases, J shed 3 bases, and the junction held 7 bases outside the gene matches. Germline V gene data show CDR1 as SGHRS and CDR2 as YFSETQ.

This clone was counted once. The CDR3 protein is CASSRGRDLGNTIYF. The CDR3 DNA reads TGTGCCAGCAGCCGGGGGCGGGACCTCGGAAACACCATATATTTT. The chain links TRBV6-5 to TRBJ1-3, with D maybe TRBD1 (6 bases). With 6 bases removed from V and 4 bases from J, the gap between germline ends came to 16 bases. There are 15 residues in the CDR3. Germline V gene data show CDR1 as MNHEY and CDR2 as SVGAGI.

This clone was counted between two and nine times. The chain has TRBV4-2 and TRBJ2-7; a weak D match, TRBD1 (5 bases). V was cut by 1 base and J by 3 bases, with 10 bases left in between. The CDR3 consists of 14 residues. Per germline, CDR1 LGHNA and CDR2 YNFKEQ. CDR3: CASSQARASYEQYF. In nucleotides, the CDR3 is TGTGCCAGCAGCCAAGCCAGGGCAAGCTACGAGCAGTACTTC.

This clone was counted only a few times. The chain employs TRBV11-1 and TRBJ1-3; no firm D call. The V and J ends lost 5 bases and 2 bases respectively, with 13 bases between them. The V gene's germline CDR1 is SGHAT and CDR2 FQDESV (reference sequence). The CDR3 extends over 15 amino acids. CDR3 amino acids: CASSLGPETGNTIYF. The DNA for the CDR3 is TGTGCCAGCAGCCTTGGGCCGGAAACTGGAAACACCATATATTTT.

The chain is built from TRBV19 and TRBJ2-1; D might be TRBD1 (6 bases). Trimming pared 10 bases from V and 4 bases from J, leaving 20 bases between. Germline V gene lookup returns CDR1 LNHDA and CDR2 SQIVND (reference sequence). The CDR3 runs to 15 residues. In DNA, the CDR3 is TGTGCCACCCAGAAGGGGGAGAAAGCATACAATGAGCAGTTCTTC. It encodes CATQKGEKAYNEQFF. The whole variable domain, filled in from reference TRBV19 and TRBJ2-1, reads DGGITQSPKYLFRKEGQNVTLSCEQNLNHDAMYWYRQDPGQGLRLIYYSQIVNDFQKGDIAEGYSVSREKKESFPLTVTSAQKNPTAFYLCATQKGEKAYNEQFFGPGTRLTVL.

V gene TRBV5-1 combines with J gene TRBJ2-3; 9 bases are shared with TRBD2. The CDR3 runs to 14 residues. The J segment lost 1 base and the V segment lost 4 bases, leaving 1 base of the junction unmatched. CDR1 and CDR2 from the germline V gene are SGHRS and YFSETQ. CDR3 DNA: TGCGCCAGCAGCCTAGCGGGACGCACAGATACGCAGTATTTT. Protein: CASSLAGRTDTQYF.

The gene calls are TRBV6-2 or TRBV6-3 and TRBJ2-5; D is unclear. V lost 0 bases and J 2 bases, leaving 7 bases between the germline ends. In germline, CDR1 is MNHEY, CDR2 SVGEGT. This CDR3 has 14 residues. The CDR3: CASSYSSGQETQYF. The CDR3 DNA sequence: TGTGCCAGCAGTTACTCGAGTGGTCAAGAGACCCAGTACTTC.

The chain is built from TRBV20-1 and TRBJ2-1; D gene uncertain. The CDR3 is 11 residues long. From germline, CDR1 is DFQATT and CDR2 SNEGSKA (reference sequence). V was shortened by 3 bases and J by 7 bases, with 7 bases between the two germline ends. CDR3 bases: TGCAGTGCTAGCGTAACTAATGAGCAGTTCTTC. As protein: CSASVTNEQFF.

The rearrangement uses TRBV5-1 and TRBJ2-5; the D gene could be TRBD1 or TRBD2 (5 bases each). V shed 4 bases and J shed 1 base, with 32 bases lying between them. CDR1 and CDR2 (germline): SGHRS, YFSETQ. The CDR3 extends over 21 amino acids. The CDR3: CASSPPLFHGGANLFQETQYF. CDR3 nucleotides: TGCGCCAGCAGCCCCCCCCTATTTCATGGGGGAGCGAACCTTTTCCAAGAGACCCAGTACTTC.

The J gene is TRBJ1-2, the V gene TRBV7-2; D ambiguous. Trimming took off 2 bases at V and 6 bases at J, with 16 bases between the two ends. This CDR3 region has 15 residues. CDR1 SGHTA and CDR2 FQGNSA come from the germline V gene. As DNA, the CDR3 is TGTGCCAGCAGCTTAATGAGGGCAGAGGGAAATGGCTACACCTTC. Protein sequence: CASSLMRAEGNGYTF.

This clone is a singleton in its sample. This chain uses TRBV2 with TRBJ2-2; 10 nucleotides match TRBD2. The V gene's germline CDR1 is SNHLY and CDR2 FYNNEI. Unmatched junction bases numbered 4, after V lost 4 bases and J lost 5 bases. This CDR3 has 15 residues. The CDR3 region is CASSASGGGTGELFF. For the CDR3, the DNA is TGTGCCAGCAGTGCTAGCGGGGGCGGTACCGGGGAGCTGTTTTTT.

The chain couples TRBV28 to TRBJ1-4, with D possibly matching TRBD1 (5 bases). This CDR3 has 17 amino acids. CDR1 is MDHEN and CDR2 is SYDVKM in the germline V gene. V lost 5 bases, J lost 0 bases, and 16 bases lay in between. The CDR3: CASSPPPGVPTNEKLFF. For the CDR3, the DNA is TGTGCCAGCAGTCCGCCCCCGGGGGTGCCAACTAATGAAAAACTGTTTTTT.

The chain uses TRBV9 and TRBJ2-7, with 9 bases that match TRBD1. The CDR3 consists of 14 residues. The germline CDR1 and CDR2 sequences are SGDLS and YYNGEE. V shed 2 bases and J 6 bases; nucleotides not matched to a gene: 6. CDR3 sequence: CASSVSTGGSEQYF. CDR3 DNA: TGTGCCAGCAGCGTTTCGACAGGGGGTAGCGAGCAGTACTTC.

The chain recombines TRBV2 with TRBJ2-7, with unresolved D. The germline CDR1 and CDR2 sequences are SNHLY and FYNNEI. The V end was cut by 4 bases, the J end by 4 bases, with 11 bases between. The CDR3 loop spans 13 amino acids. CDR3 nucleotide sequence: TGTGCCAGCAGTGCCCATACAGAGTACGAGCAGTACTTC. Translation: CASSAHTEYEQYF.

A remark on this clone: Germline and junction disagree at one end, which may indicate a read error. V gene TRBV7-7 combines with J gene TRBJ2-1; 8 bases map to TRBD1. Germline V lookup: CDR1 SSHAT, CDR2 FNYEAQ (reference sequence). The CDR3 is 16 amino acids. The CDR3 nucleotides read TGTGCTAGCAGCTTAGTTGCAGGGGGCAATGGGAATGAGCAGTTCTTC. Protein product: CASSLVAGGNGNEQFF.